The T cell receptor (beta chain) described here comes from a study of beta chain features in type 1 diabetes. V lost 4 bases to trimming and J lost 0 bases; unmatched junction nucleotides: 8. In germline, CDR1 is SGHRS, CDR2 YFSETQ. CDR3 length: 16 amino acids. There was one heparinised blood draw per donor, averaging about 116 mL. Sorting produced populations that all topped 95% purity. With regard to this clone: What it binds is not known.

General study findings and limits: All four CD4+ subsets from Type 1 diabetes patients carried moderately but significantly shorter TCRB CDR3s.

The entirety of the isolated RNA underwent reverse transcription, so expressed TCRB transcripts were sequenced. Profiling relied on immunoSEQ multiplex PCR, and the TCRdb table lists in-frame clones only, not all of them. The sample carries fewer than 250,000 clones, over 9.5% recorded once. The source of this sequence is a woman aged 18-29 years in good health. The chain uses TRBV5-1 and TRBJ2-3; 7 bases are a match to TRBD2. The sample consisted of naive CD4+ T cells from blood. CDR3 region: CASSPTAGASTDTQYF. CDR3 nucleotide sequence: TGCGCCAGCAGCCCGACTGCGGGAGCAAGCACAGATACGCAGTATTTT.